These T cell receptor beta chains were read from a single sample in a study of cytomegalovirus exposure and HLA in healthy donors. TCRdb's table, derived via immunoSEQ multiplex PCR, lists solely in-frame clones and lacks some. The sample holds about 140,000 clones, under 80% seen once. The material sequenced was PBMCs. All receptors come from a woman aged 45-59 years in good health and CMV-seropositive. Each CDR3 is given with its conserved first and last residue. A D gene is named only where the DNA matches it firmly. The listing skips clone size in some rows; elsewhere it reads once, few, many or a size class.

clone_size: NA
j_call: TRBJ1-5
d_call: NA
v_call: TRBV23-1
cdr3_nt: TGCGCCAGCAGTCAATCGAGCGATCAGCCCCAGCATTTT
cdr3_aa: CASSQSSDQPQHF

clone_size: NA
j_call: TRBJ1-1
d_call: NA
v_call: TRBV29-1
cdr3_nt: TGCAGCGGATATCAGGGTATGACTTTCTTT
cdr3_aa: CSGYQGMTFF

clone_size: once
j_call: TRBJ1-4
d_call: NA
v_call: TRBV29-1
cdr3_nt: TGCAGCGTTCGGGACAACGGTAATGAAAAACTGTTTTTT
cdr3_aa: CSVRDNGNEKLFF

clone_size: NA
j_call: TRBJ2-5
d_call: NA
v_call: TRBV19
cdr3_nt: TGTGCCAGTAGTATGGGCGGGTCGGTGGAGACCCAGTACTTC
cdr3_aa: CASSMGGSVETQYF

clone_size: NA
j_call: TRBJ1-1
d_call: NA
v_call: TRBV4-1
cdr3_nt: TGCGCCAGCAGCCAAAGGGGGATGAACACTGAAGCTTTCTTT
cdr3_aa: CASSQRGMNTEAFF

clone_size: NA
j_call: TRBJ2-7
d_call: NA
v_call: TRBV19
cdr3_nt: TGTGCCAGTAGTCCGGACACTCCAAACTACGAGCAGTACTTC
cdr3_aa: CASSPDTPNYEQYF

clone_size: NA
j_call: TRBJ2-7
d_call: NA
v_call: TRBV18
cdr3_nt: TGTGCCAGCTCCCAAGGGACTTTAGACGAGCAGTACTTC
cdr3_aa: CASSQGTLDEQYF

clone_size: NA
j_call: TRBJ1-4
d_call: NA
v_call: TRBV28
cdr3_nt: TGTGCCAGCAGTATTAAGCGAAAGCTGTTTTTT
cdr3_aa: CASSIKRKLFF

clone_size: NA
j_call: TRBJ1-1
d_call: NA
v_call: TRBV11-1
cdr3_nt: TGTGCCAGCAGCTTATCTTCCGGAACAGGGTACACTGAAGCTTTCTTT
cdr3_aa: CASSLSSGTGYTEAFF

clone_size: once
j_call: TRBJ1-1
d_call: NA
v_call: TRBV2
cdr3_nt: TGTGCCAGCGGTCGGGAGGAGAACACTGAAGCTTTCTTT
cdr3_aa: CASGREENTEAFF

clone_size: NA
j_call: TRBJ2-5
d_call: NA
v_call: TRBV2
cdr3_nt: TGTGCCAGCAGTGAAAACAGGTGGACGGAGACCCAGTACTTC
cdr3_aa: CASSENRWTETQYF

clone_size: NA
j_call: TRBJ1-5
d_call: NA
v_call: TRBV5-1
cdr3_nt: TGCGCCAGCAGCCCCGTTGGGGGGGGCAATCAGCCCCAGCATTTT
cdr3_aa: CASSPVGGGNQPQHF

clone_size: NA
j_call: TRBJ1-6
d_call: NA
v_call: TRBV19
cdr3_nt: TGTGCCAGTAGTATCGACAGAAATTCACCCCTCCACTTT
cdr3_aa: CASSIDRNSPLHF

clone_size: NA
j_call: TRBJ2-5
d_call: NA
v_call: TRBV28
cdr3_nt: TGTGCCAGCAGTTTGGTCGGGGAAAGCCCCTCAGAGACCCAGTACTTC
cdr3_aa: CASSLVGESPSETQYF

clone_size: NA
j_call: TRBJ2-7
d_call: TRBD2
v_call: TRBV6-1
cdr3_nt: TGTGCCAGCAGTGCCCGGACTAGCGTCTACGAGCAGTACTTC
cdr3_aa: CASSARTSVYEQYF

clone_size: NA
j_call: TRBJ2-7
d_call: NA
v_call: TRBV9
cdr3_nt: TGTGCCAGCAGCGCCCGGGGGTCGGGAGAGCAGTACTTC
cdr3_aa: CASSARGSGEQYF

clone_size: NA
j_call: TRBJ2-7
d_call: TRBD2
v_call: TRBV9
cdr3_nt: TGTGCCAGCAGCGTCCAGGGAGGGAGCTCCTACGAGCAGTACTTC
cdr3_aa: CASSVQGGSSYEQYF

clone_size: NA
j_call: TRBJ1-4
d_call: NA
v_call: TRBV4-2
cdr3_nt: TGTGCCAGCAGCCAAGATCGGGGTCCTAATGAAAAACTGTTTTTT
cdr3_aa: CASSQDRGPNEKLFF

clone_size: NA
j_call: TRBJ2-5
d_call: NA
v_call: TRBV7-7
cdr3_nt: TGTGCTAGCAGCTCGGGACTCGTGGAGACCCAGTACTTC
cdr3_aa: CASSSGLVETQYF

clone_size: NA
j_call: TRBJ1-1
d_call: NA
v_call: TRBV30
cdr3_nt: TGTGCCTGGAGTGTCAGGGTCCGAACTGAAGCTTTCTTT
cdr3_aa: CAWSVRVRTEAFF

clone_size: NA
j_call: TRBJ2-5
d_call: TRBD1
v_call: TRBV30
cdr3_nt: TGTGCCTGGAGCGATGGACAGGAGCCCCCAAGAGAGACCCAGTACTTC
cdr3_aa: CAWSDGQEPPRETQYF

clone_size: NA
j_call: TRBJ1-1
d_call: NA
v_call: TRBV18
cdr3_nt: TGTGCCAGCTCACCCGCGGGCACTGAAGCTTTCTTT
cdr3_aa: CASSPAGTEAFF

clone_size: NA
j_call: TRBJ2-1
d_call: TRBD2
v_call: TRBV5-6
cdr3_nt: TGTGCCAGCAGCTTGGTGGCTAGCGGGGGGGCATTTGAGCAGTTCTTC
cdr3_aa: CASSLVASGGAFEQFF

clone_size: NA
j_call: TRBJ1-2
d_call: NA
v_call: TRBV5-8
cdr3_nt: TGTGCCAGCAGCTTGGAGTGGAGCGTCTACACCTTC
cdr3_aa: CASSLEWSVYTF

clone_size: NA
j_call: TRBJ2-7
d_call: TRBD1
v_call: TRBV6-1
cdr3_nt: TGTGCCAGCAGCGTGACAGGGTACGAGCAGTACTTC
cdr3_aa: CASSVTGYEQYF

clone_size: few
j_call: TRBJ2-7
d_call: TRBD1
v_call: TRBV4-2
cdr3_nt: TGTGCCAGCAGCCAAAGGACAGGGGGTTCCTACGAGCAGTACTTC
cdr3_aa: CASSQRTGGSYEQYF

clone_size: few
j_call: TRBJ2-5
d_call: NA
v_call: TRBV4-1
cdr3_nt: TGCGCCAGCAGCCAAGAGGAGGTGGAGACCCAGTACTTC
cdr3_aa: CASSQEEVETQYF

clone_size: NA
j_call: TRBJ2-5
d_call: TRBD2
v_call: TRBV4-2
cdr3_nt: TGTGCCAGCAGCCAAGCCCTAGGGACTAGCGGGGGGCAAGAGACCCAGTACTTC
cdr3_aa: CASSQALGTSGGQETQYF

clone_size: NA
j_call: TRBJ2-2
d_call: NA
v_call: TRBV7-3
cdr3_nt: TGTGCCAGCAGCCCAACCGGGGGTACCGGGGAGCTGTTTTTT
cdr3_aa: CASSPTGGTGELFF

clone_size: NA
j_call: TRBJ2-2
d_call: NA
v_call: TRBV6-6
cdr3_nt: TGTGCCAGCAGTTCGGCAGGGCCGGCCGGGGAGCTGTTTTTT
cdr3_aa: CASSSAGPAGELFF

clone_size: NA
j_call: TRBJ2-3
d_call: TRBD2
v_call: TRBV2
cdr3_nt: TGTGCCAGCAGTGCCGAAGGACTAGCGATCACAGATACGCAGTATTTT
cdr3_aa: CASSAEGLAITDTQYF

clone_size: NA
j_call: TRBJ2-3
d_call: NA
v_call: TRBV9
cdr3_nt: TGTGCCAGCAGTGTGGGGGCCTCTAGCACAGATACGCAGTATTTT
cdr3_aa: CASSVGASSTDTQYF

clone_size: NA
j_call: TRBJ2-2
d_call: NA
v_call: TRBV7-3
cdr3_nt: TGTGCCAGCAGTCATAGCCGGGGTGGCACCGGGGAGCTGTTTTTT
cdr3_aa: CASSHSRGGTGELFF

clone_size: NA
j_call: TRBJ1-5
d_call: NA
v_call: TRBV2
cdr3_nt: TGTGCCAGCAGTGCCGGACAAAGCAATCAGCCCCAGCATTTT
cdr3_aa: CASSAGQSNQPQHF

clone_size: once
j_call: TRBJ1-5
d_call: TRBD1
v_call: TRBV19
cdr3_nt: TGTGCCTCCTACGCCGGGACAGGAGGGTGGGGGGCCCAGCATTTT
cdr3_aa: CASYAGTGGWGAQHF

clone_size: once
j_call: TRBJ2-5
d_call: TRBD2
v_call: TRBV13
cdr3_nt: TGTGCCAGCAGCTCCAGAGCGGGGGGGAGAGAGACCCAGTACTTC
cdr3_aa: CASSSRAGGRETQYF

clone_size: NA
j_call: TRBJ1-1
d_call: NA
v_call: TRBV5-4
cdr3_nt: TGTGCCAGCAGCTTCCGGGAGGGAACTGAAGCTTTCTTT
cdr3_aa: CASSFREGTEAFF

clone_size: NA
j_call: TRBJ1-5
d_call: TRBD1
v_call: TRBV6-1
cdr3_nt: TGTGCCAGCAGCGAAAGATCCCAGGGGGTACAGCCCCAGCATTTT
cdr3_aa: CASSERSQGVQPQHF

clone_size: NA
j_call: TRBJ1-5
d_call: NA
v_call: TRBV2
cdr3_nt: TGTGCCAGCAGATTGACAGGATCAGGGCCCCAGCATTTT
cdr3_aa: CASRLTGSGPQHF

clone_size: NA
j_call: TRBJ2-1
d_call: TRBD2
v_call: TRBV27
cdr3_nt: TGTGCCAGCAGTGCCTTCCCTCAGCGGGGGGAGTACAATGAGCAGTTCTTC
cdr3_aa: CASSAFPQRGEYNEQFF

clone_size: NA
j_call: TRBJ2-1
d_call: TRBD2
v_call: TRBV7-3
cdr3_nt: TGTGCCAGCAGCTTAATGTCGAGCGGGGGGAGGAATGAGCAGTTCTTC
cdr3_aa: CASSLMSSGGRNEQFF

clone_size: NA
j_call: TRBJ2-2
d_call: TRBD2
v_call: TRBV4-2
cdr3_nt: TGTGCCAGCAGCCAAGACTGGGCTAGCGGGAACACCGGGGAGCTGTTTTTT
cdr3_aa: CASSQDWASGNTGELFF

clone_size: NA
j_call: TRBJ2-1
d_call: NA
v_call: TRBV13
cdr3_nt: TGTGCCAGCAGCGGACGGGGGTTTGATGAGCAGTTCTTC
cdr3_aa: CASSGRGFDEQFF

clone_size: NA
j_call: TRBJ1-5
d_call: NA
v_call: TRBV6-1
cdr3_nt: TGTGCCAGCAGTGAACGCGAAGCGCCCCAGCATTTT
cdr3_aa: CASSEREAPQHF

clone_size: once
j_call: TRBJ1-1
d_call: NA
v_call: TRBV18
cdr3_nt: TGTGCCAGCTCACCAGCAGGAACAAACACTGAAGCTTTCTTT
cdr3_aa: CASSPAGTNTEAFF

clone_size: NA
j_call: TRBJ1-2
d_call: NA
v_call: TRBV30
cdr3_nt: TGTGCCTGGAGTGTTGATAAACCGGGGGGCTACACCTTC
cdr3_aa: CAWSVDKPGGYTF

clone_size: NA
j_call: TRBJ1-1
d_call: NA
v_call: TRBV5-1
cdr3_nt: TGCGCCAGCAGCTTGGTTGGGACAGAAGCTTTCTTT
cdr3_aa: CASSLVGTEAFF

clone_size: NA
j_call: TRBJ2-7
d_call: NA
v_call: TRBV7-9
cdr3_nt: TGTGCCAGCAGCCCCACGGCGGGTCTAAGCTCCTACGAGCAGTACTTC
cdr3_aa: CASSPTAGLSSYEQYF

clone_size: few
j_call: TRBJ1-4
d_call: TRBD1
v_call: TRBV6-5
cdr3_nt: TGTGCCAGCAGTTACTCGGCGGACAGGGCGGGGGAAAAACTGTTTTTT
cdr3_aa: CASSYSADRAGEKLFF

clone_size: NA
j_call: TRBJ1-2
d_call: TRBD1
v_call: TRBV6-6
cdr3_nt: TGTGCCAGCAGGCTAGGTTCAGGGACAGAAAACTATGGCTACACCTTC
cdr3_aa: CASRLGSGTENYGYTF

clone_size: NA
j_call: TRBJ2-7
d_call: TRBD1
v_call: TRBV12-5
cdr3_nt: TGTGCTAGTGGGCTCACAGGGGGATCTTACGAGCAGTACTTC
cdr3_aa: CASGLTGGSYEQYF

clone_size: NA
j_call: TRBJ1-5
d_call: TRBD1
v_call: TRBV10-3
cdr3_nt: TGTGCCATCAGTCCGGGACAGGCCATATCTAGCAATCAGCCCCAGCATTTT
cdr3_aa: CAISPGQAISSNQPQHF

clone_size: few
j_call: TRBJ2-1
d_call: TRBD1
v_call: TRBV25-1
cdr3_nt: TGTGCCAGCAGTACCCGACAGGGGGCCTACAATGAGCAGTTCTTC
cdr3_aa: CASSTRQGAYNEQFF

clone_size: NA
j_call: TRBJ2-1
d_call: TRBD2
v_call: TRBV7-8
cdr3_nt: TGTGCCAGCAGCCAAGGGGTAGCGGGGGGTTACAATGAGCAGTTCTTC
cdr3_aa: CASSQGVAGGYNEQFF

clone_size: NA
j_call: TRBJ2-2
d_call: TRBD1
v_call: TRBV6-1
cdr3_nt: TGTGCCGCCAGGCAGGGGGTCACCGGGGAGCTGTTTTTT
cdr3_aa: CAARQGVTGELFF

clone_size: NA
j_call: TRBJ2-3
d_call: TRBD1
v_call: TRBV28
cdr3_nt: TGTGCCAGCAGCGTCGGACAGGGGGCTGGAGATACGCAGTATTTT
cdr3_aa: CASSVGQGAGDTQYF

clone_size: NA
j_call: TRBJ1-4
d_call: TRBD1
v_call: TRBV28
cdr3_nt: TGTGCCAGCAGTTCTGCCTTATGGAGGACAGGGAGCGGTAATGAAAAACTGTTTTTT
cdr3_aa: CASSSALWRTGSGNEKLFF

clone_size: NA
j_call: TRBJ1-1
d_call: NA
v_call: TRBV5-1
cdr3_nt: TGCGCCAGCAGCTTGGTGGCGCAGGGGCTTAACACTGAAGCTTTCTTT
cdr3_aa: CASSLVAQGLNTEAFF

clone_size: NA
j_call: TRBJ1-6
d_call: TRBD1
v_call: TRBV9
cdr3_nt: TGTGCCAGCACCCGTTCAGACAGGGCTTCACCCCTCCACTTT
cdr3_aa: CASTRSDRASPLHF

clone_size: few
j_call: TRBJ2-1
d_call: NA
v_call: TRBV5-4
cdr3_nt: TGTGCCAGCAGCTCTGTCGGGGGAGTATACAATGAGCAGTTCTTC
cdr3_aa: CASSSVGGVYNEQFF